This T cell receptor (beta chain) was identified during a study of T cells in localized non-small cell lung cancer. Study-level findings and limits: Prolonged overall survival went with higher T cell density in the blood.

Remarks on this clone: Antigen unknown.

The trim removed 3 bases at V and 5 bases at J, leaving 15 bases unmatched. Germline V CDR1 and CDR2: MDHEN, SYDVKM. CDR3 length: 17 residues. Method: immunoSEQ multiplex PCR; TCRdb's copy keeps in-frame clones and lacks some. The top ten hold approximately 6.8% of the sample, which has 25,000 to 30,000 clones, roughly 87% seen once. The chain joins TRBV28 to TRBJ1-1, with 7 bases that match TRBD1. This sample comprised peripheral blood, obtained before any cancer treatment. The sequence was obtained from a male donor aged 60 or older with stage I lung adenocarcinoma. CDR3 sequence: CASSFQGVKVRGTEAFF. CDR3 DNA sequence: TGTGCCAGCAGTTTCCAGGGGGTGAAGGTACGAGGTACTGAAGCTTTCTTT.